These T cell receptor beta chains were read from a single sample in a study of identical twins. TCRdb independently ran MiXCR on the 5' RACE reads; one entry per CDR3 protein. The data hold around 480,000 distinct CDR3 sequences, with 13% to 15% observed a single time. This same sample was also taken into another study, of yellow fever vaccine responses in identical twins.

The sequenced sample was CD4+ T cells sorted from blood. Source of these receptors: a woman between 18 and 29 years old in good health. CDR3s include the opening cysteine and the closing phenylalanine or tryptophan. A D gene is named only where the DNA matches it firmly. Clone size is not always given. Where it is, it says once, few, many or a class for expanded clones.

cdr3_nt: TGCAGTGCTAGAGAGGGGGAATATGCCACAGATACGCAGTATTTT
cdr3_aa: CSAREGEYATDTQYF
d_call: .
cdr3_length: 15
clone_size: many
v_call: TRBV20-1
j_call: TRBJ2-3

cdr3_nt: TGTGCCAGCAGTTTAGGTAGCGGGGTTGGTTGGGTTACGCAGTATTTT
cdr3_aa: CASSLGSGVGWVTQYF
d_call: TRBD2
cdr3_length: 16
clone_size: few
v_call: TRBV27
j_call: TRBJ2-3

cdr3_nt: TGCAGCGCCCAGCAGGGTTTTGACGAGCAGTACTTC
cdr3_aa: CSAQQGFDEQYF
d_call: .
cdr3_length: 12
clone_size: many
v_call: TRBV29-1
j_call: TRBJ2-7

cdr3_nt: TGTGCCAGCAGCTTAGGGTTACGACAAACCTCTGGGGCCAACGTCCTGACTTTC
cdr3_aa: CASSLGLRQTSGANVLTF
d_call: .
cdr3_length: 18
clone_size: .
v_call: TRBV11-2
j_call: TRBJ2-6

cdr3_nt: TGCAGCGTTGGCCCCTCAGGGGAGCAGTACTTC
cdr3_aa: CSVGPSGEQYF
d_call: .
cdr3_length: 11
clone_size: few
v_call: TRBV29-1
j_call: TRBJ2-7

cdr3_nt: TGTGCCAGCAGCTTAGTAGGGACAGCCCTCTACGAGCAGTACTTC
cdr3_aa: CASSLVGTALYEQYF
d_call: TRBD1
cdr3_length: 15
clone_size: .
v_call: TRBV11-2
j_call: TRBJ2-7

cdr3_nt: TGTGCCAGCAGGCGGGGACACGAGCAGTACTTC
cdr3_aa: CASRRGHEQYF
d_call: .
cdr3_length: 11
clone_size: many
v_call: TRBV28
j_call: TRBJ2-7

cdr3_nt: TGTGCCAGCAGTTGGACAGGACGGACTGAAGCTTTCTTT
cdr3_aa: CASSWTGRTEAFF
d_call: TRBD1
cdr3_length: 13
clone_size: many
v_call: TRBV6-6
j_call: TRBJ1-1

cdr3_nt: TGCAGTGCTCCACAGATAGCGGGAGTACCAGAGACCCAGTACTTC
cdr3_aa: CSAPQIAGVPETQYF
d_call: TRBD2
cdr3_length: 15
clone_size: .
v_call: TRBV20-1
j_call: TRBJ2-5

cdr3_nt: TGTGCCAGCAGTCTCTTACAGGGGAACGAGCAGTACTTC
cdr3_aa: CASSLLQGNEQYF
d_call: TRBD1
cdr3_length: 13
clone_size: .
v_call: TRBV6-6
j_call: TRBJ2-7

cdr3_nt: TGTGCCATCAGTGAGTCGATTGGGAGGGGCTCTAATTCACCCCTCCACTTT
cdr3_aa: CAISESIGRGSNSPLHF
d_call: .
cdr3_length: 17
clone_size: .
v_call: TRBV10-3
j_call: TRBJ1-6

cdr3_nt: TGCAGTGCTAGAAATCCCCGCAGGGAGGCCATATATTTT
cdr3_aa: CSARNPRREAIYF
d_call: .
cdr3_length: 13
clone_size: few
v_call: TRBV20-1
j_call: TRBJ1-3

cdr3_nt: TGTGCCAGCAGCTTAGTGACAGTTCGGTCAGATACGCAGTATTTT
cdr3_aa: CASSLVTVRSDTQYF
d_call: .
cdr3_length: 15
clone_size: .
v_call: TRBV7-2
j_call: TRBJ2-3

cdr3_nt: TGCAGAGGCTCCCGGTCGGAGACCCAGTACTTC
cdr3_aa: CRGSRSETQYF
d_call: .
cdr3_length: 11
clone_size: .
v_call: TRBV20-1
j_call: TRBJ2-5

cdr3_nt: TGCGCCAGCAGCCTTCAGGGGATCCCAGAGACCCAGTACTTC
cdr3_aa: CASSLQGIPETQYF
d_call: .
cdr3_length: 14
clone_size: few
v_call: TRBV5-1
j_call: TRBJ2-5